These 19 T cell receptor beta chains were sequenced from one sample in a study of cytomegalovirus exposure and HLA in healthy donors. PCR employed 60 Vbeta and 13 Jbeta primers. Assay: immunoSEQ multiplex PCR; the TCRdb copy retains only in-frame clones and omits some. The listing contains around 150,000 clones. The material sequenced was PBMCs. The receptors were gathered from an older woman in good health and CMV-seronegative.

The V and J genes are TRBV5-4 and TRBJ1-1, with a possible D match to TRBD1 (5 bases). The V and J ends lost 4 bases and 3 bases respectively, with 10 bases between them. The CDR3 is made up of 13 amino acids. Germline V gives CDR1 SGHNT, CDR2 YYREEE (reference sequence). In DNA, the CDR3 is TGTGCCAGCAGCCCGGACACCTACACTGAAGCTTTCTTT. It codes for CASSPDTYTEAFF.

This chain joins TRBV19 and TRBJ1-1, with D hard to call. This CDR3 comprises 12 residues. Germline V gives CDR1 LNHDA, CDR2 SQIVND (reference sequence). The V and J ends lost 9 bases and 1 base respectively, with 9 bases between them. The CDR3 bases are TGTGCCAGCCAACTCGGGAACACTGAAGCTTTCTTT. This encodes CASQLGNTEAFF. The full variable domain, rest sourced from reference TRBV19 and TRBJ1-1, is DGGITQSPKYLFRKEGQNVTLSCEQNLNHDAMYWYRQDPGQGLRLIYYSQIVNDFQKGDIAEGYSVSREKKESFPLTVTSAQKNPTAFYLCASQLGNTEAFFGQGTRLTVV.

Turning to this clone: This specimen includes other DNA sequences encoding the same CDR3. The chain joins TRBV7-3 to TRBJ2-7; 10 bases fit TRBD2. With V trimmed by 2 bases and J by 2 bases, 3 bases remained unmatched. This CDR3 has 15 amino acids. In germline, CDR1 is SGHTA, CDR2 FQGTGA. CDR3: CASSLASGGTYEQYF. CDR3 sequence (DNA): TGTGCCAGCAGCTTAGCTAGCGGGGGAACCTACGAGCAGTACTTC.

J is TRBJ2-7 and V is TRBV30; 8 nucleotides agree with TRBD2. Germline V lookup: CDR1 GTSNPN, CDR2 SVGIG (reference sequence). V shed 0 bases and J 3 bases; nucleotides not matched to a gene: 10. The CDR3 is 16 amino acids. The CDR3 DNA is TGTGCCTGGAGTGTCCCCCCGGGAGCGGGAGACTACGAGCAGTACTTC. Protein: CAWSVPPGAGDYEQYF.

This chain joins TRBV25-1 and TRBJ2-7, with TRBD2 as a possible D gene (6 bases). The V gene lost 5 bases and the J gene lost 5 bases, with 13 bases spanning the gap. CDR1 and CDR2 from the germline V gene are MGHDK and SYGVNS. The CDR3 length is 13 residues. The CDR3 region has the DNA TGTGCCAGCAGTCCGACTAGGATCCACGAGCAGTACTTC. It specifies CASSPTRIHEQYF.

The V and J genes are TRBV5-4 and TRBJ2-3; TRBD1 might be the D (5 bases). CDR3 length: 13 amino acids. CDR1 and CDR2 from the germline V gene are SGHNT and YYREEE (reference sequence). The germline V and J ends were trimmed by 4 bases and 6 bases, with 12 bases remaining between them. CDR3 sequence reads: CASSNTGADTQYF. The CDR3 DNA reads TGTGCCAGCAGCAATACAGGTGCGGATACGCAGTATTTT.

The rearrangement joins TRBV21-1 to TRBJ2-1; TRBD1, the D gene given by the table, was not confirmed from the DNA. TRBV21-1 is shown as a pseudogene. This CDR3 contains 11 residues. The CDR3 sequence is CASSFGTEQFF. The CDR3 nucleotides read TGTGCCAGCAGCTTTGGGACAGAGCAGTTCTTC.

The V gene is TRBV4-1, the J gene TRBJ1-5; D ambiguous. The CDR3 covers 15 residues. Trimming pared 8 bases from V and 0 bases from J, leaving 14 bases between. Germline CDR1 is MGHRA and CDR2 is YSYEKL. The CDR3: CASQASAGSNQPQHF. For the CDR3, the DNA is TGCGCCAGCCAGGCGTCGGCTGGTAGCAATCAGCCCCAGCATTTT.

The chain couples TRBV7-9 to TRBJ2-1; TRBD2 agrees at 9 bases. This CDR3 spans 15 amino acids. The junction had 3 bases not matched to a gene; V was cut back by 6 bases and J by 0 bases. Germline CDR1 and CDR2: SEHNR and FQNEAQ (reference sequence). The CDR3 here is CASSSGGLSYNEQFF. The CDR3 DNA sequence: TGTGCCAGCAGTAGCGGGGGCCTCTCCTACAATGAGCAGTTCTTC.

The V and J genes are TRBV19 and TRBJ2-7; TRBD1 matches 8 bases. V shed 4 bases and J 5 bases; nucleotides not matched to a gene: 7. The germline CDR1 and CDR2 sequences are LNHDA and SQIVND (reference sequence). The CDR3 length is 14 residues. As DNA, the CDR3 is TGTGCCAGTAGTAGGGGACAGGCCTTGCACGAGCAGTACTTC. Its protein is CASSRGQALHEQYF.

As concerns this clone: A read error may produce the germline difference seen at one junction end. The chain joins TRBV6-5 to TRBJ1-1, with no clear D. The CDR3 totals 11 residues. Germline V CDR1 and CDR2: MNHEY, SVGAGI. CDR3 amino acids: CASSSALVVVF. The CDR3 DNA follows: TGTGCCAGCAGTTCCGCTCTAGTCGTAGTATTT.

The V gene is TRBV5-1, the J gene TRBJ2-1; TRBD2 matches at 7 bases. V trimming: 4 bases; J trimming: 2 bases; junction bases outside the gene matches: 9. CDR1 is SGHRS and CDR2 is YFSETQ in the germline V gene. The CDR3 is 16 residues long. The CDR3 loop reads CASSTYSGLTYNEQFF. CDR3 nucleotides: TGCGCCAGCAGCACGTATAGCGGGTTGACCTACAATGAGCAGTTCTTC.

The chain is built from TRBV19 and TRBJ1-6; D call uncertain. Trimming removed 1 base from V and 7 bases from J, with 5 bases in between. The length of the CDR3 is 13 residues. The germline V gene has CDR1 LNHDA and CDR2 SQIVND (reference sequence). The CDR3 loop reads CASSIGRNSPLHF. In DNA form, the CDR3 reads TGTGCCAGTAGTATAGGGAGAAATTCACCCCTCCACTTT.

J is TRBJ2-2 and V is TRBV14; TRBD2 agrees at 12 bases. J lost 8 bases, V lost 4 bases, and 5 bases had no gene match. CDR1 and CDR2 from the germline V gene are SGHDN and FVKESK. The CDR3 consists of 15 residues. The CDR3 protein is CASSRLAGVGGELFF. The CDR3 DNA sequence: TGTGCCAGCAGCCGACTAGCGGGAGTCGGAGGGGAGCTGTTTTTT.

The CDR3 here is CASSLNQGGDEQYF. DNA for the CDR3: TGTGCCAGCTCACTGAACCAGGGGGGAGACGAGCAGTACTTC. This chain uses TRBV18 with TRBJ2-7; possibly TRBD1 for D (7 bases). This CDR3 contains 14 residues. V lost 4 bases and J 5 bases, leaving 15 bases between the germline ends. The V gene's germline CDR1 is KGHSH and CDR2 LQKENI. The full variable domain, its missing parts supplied by reference TRBV18 and TRBJ2-7, is NAGVMQNPRHLVRRRGQEARLRCSPMKGHSHVYWYRQLPEEGLKFMVYLQKENIIDESGMPKERFSAEFPKEGPSILRIQQVVRGDSAAYFCASSLNQGGDEQYFGPGTRLTVT.

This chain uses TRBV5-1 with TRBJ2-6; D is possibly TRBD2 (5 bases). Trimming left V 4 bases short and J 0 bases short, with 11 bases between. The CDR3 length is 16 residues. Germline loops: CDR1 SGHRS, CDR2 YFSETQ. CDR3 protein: CASSPGLRSGANVLTF. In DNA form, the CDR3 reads TGCGCCAGCAGCCCCGGACTCCGCTCTGGGGCCAACGTCCTGACTTTC.

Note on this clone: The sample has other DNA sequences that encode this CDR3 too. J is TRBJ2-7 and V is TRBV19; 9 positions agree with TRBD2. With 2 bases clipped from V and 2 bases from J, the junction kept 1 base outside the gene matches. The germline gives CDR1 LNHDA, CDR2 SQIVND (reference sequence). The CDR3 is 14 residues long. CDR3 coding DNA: TGTGCCAGTAGTATACTAGCGGGGCCCTACGAGCAGTACTTC. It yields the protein CASSILAGPYEQYF.

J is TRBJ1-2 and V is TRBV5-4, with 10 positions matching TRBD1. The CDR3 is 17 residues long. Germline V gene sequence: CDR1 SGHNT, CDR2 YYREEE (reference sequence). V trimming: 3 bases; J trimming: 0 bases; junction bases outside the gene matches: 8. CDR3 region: CASSSPRQGASNYGYTF. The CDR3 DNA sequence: TGTGCCAGCAGCTCTCCCCGACAGGGGGCATCTAACTATGGCTACACCTTC.

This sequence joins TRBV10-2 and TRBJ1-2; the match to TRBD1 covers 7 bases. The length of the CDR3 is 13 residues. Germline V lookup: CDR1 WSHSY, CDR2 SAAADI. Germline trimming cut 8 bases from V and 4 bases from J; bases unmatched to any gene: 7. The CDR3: CASVDRAVYGYTF. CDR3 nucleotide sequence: TGCGCCAGCGTTGACAGGGCGGTCTATGGCTACACCTTC.